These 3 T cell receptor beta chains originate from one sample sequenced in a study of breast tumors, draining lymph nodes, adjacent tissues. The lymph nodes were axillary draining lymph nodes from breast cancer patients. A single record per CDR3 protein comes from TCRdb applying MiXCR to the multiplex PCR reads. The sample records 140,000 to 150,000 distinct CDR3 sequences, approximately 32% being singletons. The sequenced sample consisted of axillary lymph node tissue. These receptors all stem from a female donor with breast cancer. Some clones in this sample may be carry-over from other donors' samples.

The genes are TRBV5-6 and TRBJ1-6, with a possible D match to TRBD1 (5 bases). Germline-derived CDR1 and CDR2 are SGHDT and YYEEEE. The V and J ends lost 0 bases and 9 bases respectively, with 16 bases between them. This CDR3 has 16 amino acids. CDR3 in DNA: TGTGCCAGCAGCTTGGGAGGGGCCGATTGCTTTTCACCCCTCCACTTT. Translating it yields CASSLGGADCFSPLHF.

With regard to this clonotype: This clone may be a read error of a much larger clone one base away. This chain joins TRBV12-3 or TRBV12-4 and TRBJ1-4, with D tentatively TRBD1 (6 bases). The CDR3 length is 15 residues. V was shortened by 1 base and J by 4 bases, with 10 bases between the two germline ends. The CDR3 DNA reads TGTGCCAGCAGTTTAGGGGGGGCTTTTAATGAAAAACTGTTTTTT. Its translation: CASSLGGAFNEKLFF.

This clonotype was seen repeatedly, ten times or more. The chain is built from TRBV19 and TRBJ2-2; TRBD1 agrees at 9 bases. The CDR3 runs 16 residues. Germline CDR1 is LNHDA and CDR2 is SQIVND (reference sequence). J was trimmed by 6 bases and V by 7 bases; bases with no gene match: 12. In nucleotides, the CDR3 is TGTGCCAGTACACCCCGGGGACAGGGAAACCCCGGGGAGCTGTTTTTT. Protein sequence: CASTPRGQGNPGELFF.